These 27 T cell receptor beta chains came from one sample sequenced in a study of somatic mutations in cytotoxic T cells in rheumatoid arthritis. Data came from immunoSEQ multiplex PCR; TCRdb stores just in-frame clones and leaves some out. The table shows some 20,000 clones, with about four fifths occurring only once. Material for sequencing was CD8+ T cells sorted from blood. These receptors were obtained from an adult with rheumatoid arthritis.

The chain joins TRBV7-9 to TRBJ1-1, with D maybe TRBD1 (6 bases). Germline V gene sequence: CDR1 SEHNR, CDR2 FQNEAQ (reference sequence). The V end was cut by 5 bases, the J end by 8 bases, with 9 bases between. The CDR3 is made up of 11 amino acids. The CDR3 spells CASSPGTEAFF. The DNA of the CDR3 is TGTGCCAGCAGCCCCGGGACAGAAGCTTTCTTT.

The V gene is TRBV7-9, the J gene TRBJ2-1; 7 bases map to TRBD2. Germline V gives CDR1 SEHNR, CDR2 FQNEAQ (reference sequence). Trimming removed 6 bases from V and 6 bases from J; junction bases left unmatched: 5. The CDR3 contains 13 residues. The CDR3 region has the DNA TGTGCCAGCAGGCCGGGGGGAATCAATGAGCAGTTCTTC. Its translation is CASRPGGINEQFF.

Details on this clone: The same CDR3 is also encoded by other DNA sequences in this sample. The chain has TRBV7-9 and TRBJ2-2, with no clear D. In germline, CDR1 is SEHNR, CDR2 FQNEAQ (reference sequence). This CDR3 is built from 13 residues. V lost 3 bases to trimming and J lost 6 bases, with 8 bases between them. This CDR3 reads CASSFPGAGELFF. CDR3 nucleotides: TGTGCCAGCAGCTTCCCTGGGGCCGGGGAGCTGTTTTTT.

The CDR3 DNA reads TGTGCCAGCAGACGGGACAACCTAGCCAAAAACATTCAGTACTTC. Its protein is CASRRDNLAKNIQYF. This sequence joins TRBV5-4 and TRBJ2-4; possible D gene TRBD1, 6 bases. From germline, CDR1 is SGHNT and CDR2 YYREEE (reference sequence). V was trimmed by 5 bases and J by 0 bases, leaving 12 bases between them. The CDR3 length is 15 residues.

The CDR3 DNA follows: TGTGCCAGCAGCGTTGATCTGGGAGGTCAAGAGACCCAGTACTTC. The encoded protein is CASSVDLGGQETQYF. The V and J genes are TRBV9 and TRBJ2-5; D perhaps matches TRBD2 (6 bases). V gave up 2 bases and J gave up 2 bases, with 13 bases separating them. There are 15 residues in the CDR3. CDR1 and CDR2 from the germline V gene are SGDLS and YYNGEE.

The CDR3 bases are TGTGCCAGCAGCCCCTCGGGGGGCCACAATGAGCAGTTCTTC. It yields the protein CASSPSGGHNEQFF. The chain combines TRBV9 with TRBJ2-1; perhaps TRBD2 as D (7 bases). Germline CDR1 reads SGDLS; CDR2 reads YYNGEE. Deletions cut 4 bases from V and 5 bases from J, with 13 bases between. This CDR3 contains 14 residues.

V and J are TRBV27 and TRBJ1-1; 12 bases are shared with TRBD1. J was trimmed by 10 bases and V by 6 bases; bases with no gene match: 15. Germline values: CDR1 MNHEY, CDR2 SMNVEV (reference sequence). The CDR3 runs 16 residues. CDR3 region: CASRPPGQGAGGGAFF. The DNA of the CDR3 is TGTGCCAGCAGACCGCCGGGACAGGGGGCCGGGGGGGGAGCTTTCTTT.

This chain links TRBV7-2 with TRBJ2-3; TRBD2 matches 9 bases. The germline gives CDR1 SGHTA, CDR2 FQGNSA. V lost 1 base to trimming and J lost 2 bases; unmatched junction nucleotides: 4. The CDR3 extends over 16 amino acids. CDR3 loop: CASSLVASGVTDTQYF. CDR3 DNA: TGTGCCAGCAGCTTAGTGGCTAGCGGGGTCACAGATACGCAGTATTTT.

The table lists this clone with a count of one. V and J are TRBV12-5 and TRBJ2-1; no reliable D call. Germline-derived CDR1 and CDR2 are LGHNT and FRNRAP. The CDR3 length is 12 residues. V lost 8 bases, J lost 3 bases, and 8 bases lay in between. The CDR3 nucleotides read TGTGCTAGTCTGGTGTTCTACAATGAGCAGTTCTTC. Translated, it gives CASLVFYNEQFF.

The genes are TRBV27 and TRBJ2-1, with 9 bases identical to TRBD2. In germline, CDR1 is MNHEY, CDR2 SMNVEV (reference sequence). The V segment lost 10 bases and the J segment 5 bases; nucleotides outside the gene matches: 12. The CDR3 totals 15 residues. The DNA of the CDR3 is TGTGCCACCCACCCCTTGGCGGGAGGGCACAATGAGCAGTTCTTC. Translated, it gives CATHPLAGGHNEQFF.

The chain couples TRBV11-2 to TRBJ2-1; D is ambiguous. There are 15 residues in the CDR3. With 1 base removed from V and 10 bases from J, the gap between germline ends came to 17 bases. Germline assignment: CDR1 SGHAT and CDR2 FQNNGV. The CDR3 sequence is CASSLGLGAQVEQFF. The CDR3 region has the DNA TGTGCCAGCAGCTTAGGACTGGGCGCTCAGGTCGAGCAGTTCTTC.

The J gene is TRBJ2-7, the V gene TRBV29-1; D may match TRBD1 or TRBD2 (6 bases each). Germline lookup yields CDR1 SQVTM and CDR2 ANQGSEA. The CDR3 length is 13 residues. V dropped 5 bases and J dropped 1 base, with 12 bases sitting between them. The CDR3 nucleotides are TGCAGCGTTAAGGGGGGTCCGTCCTACGAGCAGTACTTC. Encoded protein: CSVKGGPSYEQYF.

This chain uses TRBV6-5 with TRBJ2-1; tentative D call: TRBD2 (7 bases). This CDR3 comprises 16 residues. CDR1 is MNHEY, CDR2 SVGAGI, per germline. The V and J ends lost 1 base and 4 bases respectively, with 14 bases between them. The CDR3 bases are TGTGCCAGCAGTTACTGGGCAGGGGAGGGGTACAATGAGCAGTTCTTC. Protein product: CASSYWAGEGYNEQFF.

This clone has only one observation. The rearrangement uses TRBV13 and TRBJ2-3; D possibly corresponds to TRBD2 (7 bases). The CDR3 totals 16 residues. Germline lookup yields CDR1 PRHDT and CDR2 FYEKMQ (reference sequence). Trimming cost V 5 bases and J 0 bases, with 15 bases left between them. CDR3 sequence (DNA): TGTGCCAGCAGCGACCGGGGGGCCCCTAGCACAGATACGCAGTATTTT. It specifies CASSDRGAPSTDTQYF.

This clone was seen only once. The CDR3 reads CAIKRAQRGSYEQYV. CDR3 coding DNA: TGCGCCATCAAAAGGGCCCAGCGGGGGTCCTACGAGCAGTACGTC. The V gene is TRBV10-2, the J gene TRBJ2-7; 8 bases line up with TRBD2. From germline, CDR1 is WSHSY and CDR2 SAAADI. This CDR3 is 15 amino acids long. V gave up 10 bases and J gave up 1 base; unmatched junction bases: 12.

About this clone itself: One junction end does not reproduce the germline sequence, and a read error may be involved. Other DNA variants within this sample encode the same CDR3. The chain couples TRBV28 to TRBJ1-1, with a tentative D call TRBD1 (5 bases). The CDR3 covers 16 residues. Germline CDR1 is MDHEN and CDR2 is SYDVKM. CDR3 DNA: TGTGCCAGCAGTGCCCGGCTAGGACATCAGAACACTGAAGTTTTCTTT. Encoded protein: CASSARLGHQNTEVFF.

The chain combines TRBV7-9 with TRBJ2-1; TRBD2 aligns across 11 bases. CDR3 length: 19 residues. V was pared by 6 bases and J by 0 bases, with 13 bases of the junction left unmatched. The V gene's germline CDR1 is SEHNR and CDR2 FQNEAQ (reference sequence). CDR3 sequence reads: CASSPRRGLAVYSYNEQFF. The CDR3 nucleotides are TGTGCCAGCAGTCCAAGACGGGGACTAGCGGTCTACTCCTACAATGAGCAGTTCTTC.

V gene TRBV5-6 combines with J gene TRBJ2-1; D perhaps matches TRBD1 (5 bases). V shed 1 base and J shed 0 bases, with 14 bases lying between them. Germline-derived CDR1 and CDR2 are SGHDT and YYEEEE. This CDR3 has 17 amino acids. The CDR3 DNA sequence: TGTGCCAGCAGCTTGAGGGCAGGGCAAAGCTCCTACAATGAGCAGTTCTTC. This encodes CASSLRAGQSSYNEQFF.

There are a few counts of this clone. This rearrangement joins TRBV7-9 to TRBJ1-5, with TRBD1 as a possible D gene (5 bases). Per germline, CDR1 SEHNR and CDR2 FQNEAQ (reference sequence). Trimming took 5 bases from V and 2 from J, leaving 10 bases between them. The CDR3 totals 14 residues. In nucleotides, the CDR3 is TGTGCCAGCAGCCAGGGAGGCGGCAATCAGCCCCAGCATTTT. Amino acids: CASSQGGGNQPQHF.

The chain links TRBV5-5 to TRBJ1-5; D unresolved. The V gene's germline CDR1 is SGHKS and CDR2 YYEKEE (reference sequence). With 1 base removed from V and 2 bases from J, the gap between germline ends came to 10 bases. This CDR3 region has 15 residues. CDR3 bases: TGTGCCAGCAGCTTGACAAATCCGGGCAATCAGCCCCAGCATTTT. Translating it yields CASSLTNPGNQPQHF.

DNA for the CDR3: TGTGCCAGTAGCGCTTGGGGGGCAAATTGGGGGGAGCTGTTTTTT. Translating it yields CASSAWGANWGELFF. This chain links TRBV19 with TRBJ2-2, with D tentatively TRBD1 or TRBD2 (6 bases each). The germline CDR1 and CDR2 sequences are LNHDA and SQIVND (reference sequence). The CDR3 contains 15 residues. Trimming removed 6 bases from V and 8 bases from J, with 19 bases in between.

V and J are TRBV29-1 and TRBJ1-1; 10 nucleotides line up with TRBD1. Germline V CDR1 and CDR2: SQVTM, ANQGSEA. The CDR3 sequence is 13 residues long. J lost 1 base, V lost 6 bases, and 2 bases had no gene match. CDR3 nucleotide sequence: TGCAGCGTCCGGACAGGGGGGAACACTGAAGCTTTCTTT. It specifies CSVRTGGNTEAFF.

The chain combines TRBV7-2 with TRBJ1-5; D not resolved. The CDR3 is made up of 15 amino acids. From germline, CDR1 is SGHTA and CDR2 FQGNSA. V was clipped by 2 bases and J by 2 bases, with 10 bases between them. The CDR3 loop reads CASSLTARGNQPQHF. CDR3 nucleotides: TGTGCCAGCAGCTTAACGGCGAGGGGCAATCAGCCCCAGCATTTT.

In its sample, this clone was seen once. The rearrangement uses TRBV7-8 and TRBJ2-7, with D perhaps TRBD1 or TRBD2 (5 bases each). The ends were cut back, 4 bases at V and 0 bases at J, with 7 bases in the middle. Germline V gene data show CDR1 as SGHVS and CDR2 as FQNEAQ. This CDR3 has 13 amino acids. Here the CDR3 reads CASSWDASYEQYV. DNA of the CDR3: TGTGCCAGCAGCTGGGACGCCTCCTACGAGCAGTACGTC.

CDR3 DNA: TGTGCCAGCAGCGTTAGCGGGAGGGACTACGAGCAGTACTTC. This encodes CASSVSGRDYEQYF. V and J are TRBV9 and TRBJ2-7; TRBD2 matches 11 bases. Germline loops: CDR1 SGDLS, CDR2 YYNGEE. V was clipped by 2 bases and J by 3 bases; unmatched bases: 1. The length of the CDR3 is 14 residues.

The CDR3 protein is CATSRGNTDTQYF. The CDR3 region has the DNA TGTGCCACCTCCCGCGGAAACACAGATACGCAGTATTTT. The chain employs TRBV9 and TRBJ2-3; D is unresolved. Germline V gives CDR1 SGDLS, CDR2 YYNGEE. The CDR3 runs 13 residues. Trimming shortened V by 9 bases and J by 2 bases, and 13 bases separated the two germline ends. Variable domain in full (rest from reference TRBV9 and TRBJ2-3): DSGVTQTPKHLITATGQRVTLRCSPRSGDLSVYWYQQSLDQGLQFLIQYYNGEERAKGNILERFSAQQFPDLHSELNLSSLELGDSALYFCATSRGNTDTQYFGPGTRLTVL.

This clone has more than one count but fewer than ten. The J gene is TRBJ2-5, the V gene TRBV2; 9 bases align to TRBD2. The CDR3 totals 17 residues. CDR1 is SNHLY and CDR2 is FYNNEI in the germline V gene. The trim removed 10 bases at V and 5 bases at J, leaving 20 bases unmatched. CDR3 sequence: CATSAPGLAFGGETQYF. The CDR3 DNA follows: TGTGCCACCAGCGCGCCGGGACTAGCTTTTGGCGGGGAGACCCAGTACTTC. Using reference TRBV2 and TRBJ2-5 for the parts outside the CDR3, the full variable domain is EPEVTQTPSHQVTQMGQEVILRCVPISNHLYFYWYRQILGQKVEFLVSFYNNEISEKSEIFDDQFSVERPDGSNFTLKIRSTKLEDSAMYFCATSAPGLAFGGETQYFGPGTRLLVL.